The entry below gives a single T cell receptor beta chain sequence along with its context. The antigen is undetermined. Treatment given: oral pan-JAK inhibitor, 5-10 mg twice daily. Researchers gathered lesional scalp punch biopsies and peripheral blood from patients with alopecia areata. The source of the sample is a study of CD8+ T cells in alopecia areata. Study conclusions and caveats: Many expanded lesional clones stayed in scalp and blood while on tofacitinib. Administration of tofacitinib significantly diminished scalp clonality and expanded CD8+ clones within the top 100.

Investigators isolated RNA and reverse transcribed it into cDNA to act as the sequencing template. Libraries were prepared by immunoSEQ multiplex PCR; TCRdb keeps only in-frame clonotypes and omits some of them. The data hold around 13,000 clones, with about two thirds observed a single time. This TCR was recovered from a human donor with alopecia areata. Sequenced material: skin, taken at week 4, from a patient treated with tofacitinib.

The CDR3 nucleotides read TGTGCCATCAGGCCGGGACTAGAATCTATCGGGGAGCTGTTTTTT. Encoded protein: CAIRPGLESIGELFF. The chain has TRBV10-3 and TRBJ2-2; TRBD2 matches 8 bases. V shed 6 bases, J shed 7 bases, and the junction held 10 bases outside the gene matches. The CDR3 length is 15 residues. The germline CDR1 and CDR2 sequences are ENHRY and SYGVKD.